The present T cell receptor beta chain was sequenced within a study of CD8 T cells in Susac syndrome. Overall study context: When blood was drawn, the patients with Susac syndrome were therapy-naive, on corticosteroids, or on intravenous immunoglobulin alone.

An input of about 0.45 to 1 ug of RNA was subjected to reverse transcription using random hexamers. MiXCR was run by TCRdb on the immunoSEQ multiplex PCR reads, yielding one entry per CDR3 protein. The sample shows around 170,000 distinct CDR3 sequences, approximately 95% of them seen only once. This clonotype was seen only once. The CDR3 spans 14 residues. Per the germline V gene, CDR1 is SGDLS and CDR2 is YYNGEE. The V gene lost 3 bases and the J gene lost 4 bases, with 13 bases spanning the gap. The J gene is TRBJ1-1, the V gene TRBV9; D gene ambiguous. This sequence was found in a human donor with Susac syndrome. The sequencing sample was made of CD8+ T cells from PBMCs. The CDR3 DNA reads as TGTGCCAGCAGCGGAGGGTCGGAGGGCACTGAAGCTTTCTTT. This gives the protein CASSGGSEGTEAFF.